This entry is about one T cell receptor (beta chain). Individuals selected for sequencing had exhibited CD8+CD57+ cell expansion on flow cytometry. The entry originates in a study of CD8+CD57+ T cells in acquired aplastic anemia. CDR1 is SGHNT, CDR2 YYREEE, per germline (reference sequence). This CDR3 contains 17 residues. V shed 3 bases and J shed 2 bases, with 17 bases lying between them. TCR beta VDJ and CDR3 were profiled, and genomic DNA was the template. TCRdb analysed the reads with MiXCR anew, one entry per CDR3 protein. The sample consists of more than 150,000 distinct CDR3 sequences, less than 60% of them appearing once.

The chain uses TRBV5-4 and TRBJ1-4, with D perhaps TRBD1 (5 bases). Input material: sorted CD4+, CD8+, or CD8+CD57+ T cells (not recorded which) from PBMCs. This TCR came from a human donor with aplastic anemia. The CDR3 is CASSSLPPGETNEKLFF. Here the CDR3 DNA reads TGTGCCAGCAGCTCCTTGCCCCCGGGGGAGACTAATGAAAAACTGTTTTTT.